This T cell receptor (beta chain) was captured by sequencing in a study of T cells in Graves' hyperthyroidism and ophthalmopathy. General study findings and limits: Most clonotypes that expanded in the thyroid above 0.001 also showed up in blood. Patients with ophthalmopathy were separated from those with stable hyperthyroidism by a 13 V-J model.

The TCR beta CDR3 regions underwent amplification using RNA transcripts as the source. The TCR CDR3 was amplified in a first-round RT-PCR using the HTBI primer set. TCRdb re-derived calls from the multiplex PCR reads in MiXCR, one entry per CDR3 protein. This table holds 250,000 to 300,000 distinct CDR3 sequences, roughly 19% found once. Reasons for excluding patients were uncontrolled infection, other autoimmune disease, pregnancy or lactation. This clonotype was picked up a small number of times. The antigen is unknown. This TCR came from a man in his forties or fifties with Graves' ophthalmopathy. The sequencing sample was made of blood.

Written as DNA, the CDR3 is TGTGCCAGCAGCCCGGGGGGGCTAGACGAGCAGTACTTC. Its protein is CASSPGGLDEQYF. The rearrangement links TRBV9 to TRBJ2-7, with TRBD2 matching 8 bases. The CDR3 loop spans 13 amino acids. Germline V CDR1 and CDR2: SGDLS, YYNGEE. Unmatched junction bases numbered 5, after V lost 4 bases and J lost 5 bases. Full variable domain (outside the CDR3, taken from reference TRBV9 and TRBJ2-7): DSGVTQTPKHLITATGQRVTLRCSPRSGDLSVYWYQQSLDQGLQFLIQYYNGEERAKGNILERFSAQQFPDLHSELNLSSLELGDSALYFCASSPGGLDEQYFGPGTRLTVT.